A single sample is the source of the 5 T cell receptor beta chains below, sequenced in a study of blood T cell repertoires in COVID-19. The repertoire was sequenced with immunoSEQ multiplex PCR; TCRdb's copy has only in-frame clones and lacks some. The sample shows approximately 400,000 clones, around four fifths of them seen only once. Material for sequencing was PBMCs or T cells enriched from blood (not recorded which). The receptor source for this set is a woman aged 50 to 60 who had recovered from COVID-19.

This chain links TRBV11-2 with TRBJ2-7; 7 positions agree with TRBD2. V shed 0 bases and J 6 bases; nucleotides not matched to a gene: 8. In germline, CDR1 is SGHAT, CDR2 FQNNGV. The CDR3 totals 15 residues. The CDR3 region is CASSLDGLEIGEQYF. CDR3 nucleotides: TGTGCCAGCAGCTTAGATGGACTAGAGATAGGCGAGCAGTACTTC.

This clone has just one count. CDR3 sequence (DNA): TGTGCCAGCAGTGCAGACATCTATGGAAACACCATATATTTT. Its translation is CASSADIYGNTIYF. V usage is TRBV6-2 or TRBV6-3 and J usage is TRBJ1-3; no clear D. Germline V CDR1 and CDR2: MNHEY, SVGEGT. V lost 5 bases to trimming and J lost 3 bases, with 11 bases between them. This CDR3 contains 14 residues.

Here the CDR3 DNA reads TGCGCCAGCAGCCAGGACAGGGTTAGGTCCTACGAGCAGTACTTC. Amino acid sequence: CASSQDRVRSYEQYF. The chain is built from TRBV4-3 and TRBJ2-7; 8 bases fit TRBD1. Losses at the gene ends were 3 bases for V and 1 base for J; bases not matched to a gene: 5. The CDR3 consists of 15 residues. Germline loops: CDR1 LGHNA, CDR2 YSLEER.

The chain recombines TRBV5-6 with TRBJ1-2; D is possibly TRBD1 (6 bases). Germline V gene lookup returns CDR1 SGHDT and CDR2 YYEEEE. The CDR3 spans 12 residues. V was cut by 2 bases and J by 7 bases, with 9 bases left in between. In DNA form, the CDR3 reads TGTGCCAGCAGCTTATGGGGGCTTGGCTACACCTTC. Its translation is CASSLWGLGYTF. Full variable domain (remainder filled in from reference TRBV5-6 and TRBJ1-2): DAGVTQSPTHLIKTRGQQVTLRCSPKSGHDTVSWYQQALGQGPQFIFQYYEEEERQRGNFPDRFSGHQFPNYSSELNVNALLLGDSALYLCASSLWGLGYTFGSGTRLTVV.

The CDR3 nucleotides read TGTGCCAGTAGTATCCAGGCAGCCAACTATGGCTACACCTTC. Its translation: CASSIQAANYGYTF. The J gene is TRBJ1-2, the V gene TRBV19; no definite D call. Germline CDR1 reads LNHDA; CDR2 reads SQIVND (reference sequence). CDR3 length: 14 residues. V was cut by 3 bases and J by 2 bases, with 10 bases left in between.